Shown below are 9 T cell receptor beta chains from a single sample sequenced in a study of cytomegalovirus exposure and HLA in healthy donors. Amplification used 60 Vbeta primers and 13 Jbeta primers. The table came from immunoSEQ multiplex PCR; TCRdb's copy has only in-frame clones and leaves some out. The table lists 85,000 to 130,000 clones, roughly 80% of them singletons. Sequencing was carried out using PBMCs. These receptor sequences come from a man over 45 in good health and CMV-seronegative.

The chain joins TRBV29-1 to TRBJ1-2; D is possibly TRBD1 (5 bases). V lost 3 bases and J 6 bases, leaving 8 bases between the germline ends. This CDR3 is 11 amino acids long. The germline V gene encodes CDR1 SQVTM and CDR2 ANQGSEA. In DNA, the CDR3 is TGCAGCGTTGAGAAGGGGAATGGCTACACCTTC. The encoded protein is CSVEKGNGYTF.

This rearrangement joins TRBV27 to TRBJ1-2; unclear D gene. With 5 bases removed from V and 7 bases from J, the gap between germline ends came to 17 bases. This CDR3 contains 14 residues. CDR1 is MNHEY and CDR2 is SMNVEV in the germline V gene (reference sequence). The CDR3 spells CASSPQSPPGGYTF. CDR3 nucleotide sequence: TGTGCCAGCAGTCCCCAATCCCCCCCCGGTGGCTACACCTTC.

The chain employs TRBV29-1 and TRBJ2-5; perhaps TRBD1 as D (6 bases). V was pared by 4 bases and J by 1 base, with 13 bases between. Germline V CDR1 and CDR2: SQVTM, ANQGSEA. The CDR3 is 14 amino acids. The CDR3 bases are TGCAGCGTTGCACTGACAGGCCCCCAAGAGACCCAGTACTTC. Encoded protein: CSVALTGPQETQYF. Drawing the rest from reference TRBV29-1 and TRBJ2-5, the complete variable domain is SAVISQKPSRDICQRGTSLTIQCQVDSQVTMMFWYRQQPGQSLTLIATANQGSEATYESGFVIDKFPISRPNLTFSTLTVSNMSPEDSSIYLCSVALTGPQETQYFGPGTRLLVL.

The genes are TRBV5-1 and TRBJ2-3; 10 nucleotides line up with TRBD1. Germline V gene data show CDR1 as SGHRS and CDR2 as YFSETQ. There are 14 residues in the CDR3. J was trimmed by 1 base and V by 4 bases; bases with no gene match: 0. Here the CDR3 reads CASSGTGGTDTQYF. CDR3 DNA sequence: TGCGCCAGCAGCGGGACAGGGGGCACAGATACGCAGTATTTT. The whole variable domain, filled in from reference TRBV5-1 and TRBJ2-3, reads KAGVTQTPRYLIKTRGQQVTLSCSPISGHRSVSWYQQTPGQGLQFLFEYFSETQRNKGNFPGRFSGRQFSNSRSEMNVSTLELGDSALYLCASSGTGGTDTQYFGPGTRLTVL.

The table lists this clone with a few counts. V gene TRBV7-9 combines with J gene TRBJ1-4; D gene unclear. The V end lost 1 base, the J end lost 0 bases, and 6 bases lay between the germline ends. The CDR3 contains 15 residues. In germline, CDR1 is SEHNR, CDR2 FQNEAQ (reference sequence). The chain's CDR3 is CASSLEAATNEKLFF. The DNA of the CDR3 is TGTGCCAGCAGCTTAGAAGCTGCAACTAATGAAAAACTGTTTTTT.

The V gene is TRBV11-3, the J gene TRBJ1-1; no reliable D call. Germline V CDR1 and CDR2: SGHNT, YENEEA. The CDR3 covers 13 residues. Trimming pared 5 bases from V and 8 bases from J, leaving 15 bases between. In nucleotides, the CDR3 is TGTGCCAGCAGCATCTCCCGGACGGGGGAAGCTTTCTTT. Its translation: CASSISRTGEAFF. The full variable domain, completed using reference TRBV11-3 and TRBJ1-1, is EAGVVQSPRYKIIEKKQPVAFWCNPISGHNTLYWYLQNLGQGPELLIRYENEEAVDDSQLPKDRFSAERLKGVDSTLKIQPAELGDSAVYLCASSISRTGEAFFGQGTRLTVV.

In this sample, this clone turned up once. The chain joins TRBV5-1 to TRBJ1-3, with D hard to call. This CDR3 has 18 residues. Germline-derived CDR1 and CDR2 are SGHRS and YFSETQ. Trimming took off 0 bases at V and 0 bases at J, with 16 bases between the two ends. The CDR3 bases are TGCGCCAGCAGCTTGGGGTCAGCCGGAGTATTCTCTGGAAACACCATATATTTT. Its translation: CASSLGSAGVFSGNTIYF.

The V and J genes are TRBV2 and TRBJ1-6; 7 bases map to TRBD1. Germline V lookup: CDR1 SNHLY, CDR2 FYNNEI. The CDR3 consists of 14 residues. V lost 5 bases and J lost 8; bases outside the gene matches: 6. DNA for the CDR3: TGTGCCAGCAGTATGACAGGGATGGATTCACCCCTCCACTTT. Residues: CASSMTGMDSPLHF.

The table lists this clone with a count of one. V and J are TRBV5-1 and TRBJ1-3; D is ambiguous. The germline V and J ends were trimmed by 4 bases and 1 base, with 12 bases remaining between them. Germline assignment: CDR1 SGHRS and CDR2 YFSETQ. CDR3 size: 15 residues. The CDR3 spells CASSLTRSSGNTIYF. The CDR3, as DNA: TGCGCCAGCAGCCTAACAAGGAGTTCTGGAAACACCATATATTTT. Looking up the rest from reference TRBV5-1 and TRBJ1-3 gives the full variable domain: KAGVTQTPRYLIKTRGQQVTLSCSPISGHRSVSWYQQTPGQGLQFLFEYFSETQRNKGNFPGRFSGRQFSNSRSEMNVSTLELGDSALYLCASSLTRSSGNTIYFGEGSWLTVV.